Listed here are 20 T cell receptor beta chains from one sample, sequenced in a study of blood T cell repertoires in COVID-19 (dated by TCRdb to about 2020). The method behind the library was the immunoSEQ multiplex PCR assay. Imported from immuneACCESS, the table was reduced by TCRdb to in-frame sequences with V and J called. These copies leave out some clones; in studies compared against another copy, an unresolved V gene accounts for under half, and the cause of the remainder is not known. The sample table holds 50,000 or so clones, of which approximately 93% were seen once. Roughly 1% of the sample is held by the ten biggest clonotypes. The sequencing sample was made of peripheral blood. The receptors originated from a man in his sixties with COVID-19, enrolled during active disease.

The CDR3 region has the DNA TGTGCCAGTAGTACGGGGACAGGGCAGAATGAAAAACTGTTTTTT. This sequence encodes CASSTGTGQNEKLFF. The J gene is TRBJ1-4, the V gene TRBV19; 9 nucleotides agree with TRBD1. Trimming at V came to 4 bases and at J to 5 bases, leaving 5 bases not matched to a gene. CDR3 length: 15 residues. CDR1 and CDR2 (germline): LNHDA, SQIVND (reference sequence).

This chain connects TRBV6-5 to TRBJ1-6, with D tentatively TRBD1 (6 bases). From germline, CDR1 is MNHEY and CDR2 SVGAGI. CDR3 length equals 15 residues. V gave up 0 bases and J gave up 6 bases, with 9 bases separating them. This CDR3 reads CASSYSGQSNSPLHF. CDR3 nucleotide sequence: TGTGCCAGCAGTTACTCTGGACAGTCTAATTCACCCCTCCACTTT.

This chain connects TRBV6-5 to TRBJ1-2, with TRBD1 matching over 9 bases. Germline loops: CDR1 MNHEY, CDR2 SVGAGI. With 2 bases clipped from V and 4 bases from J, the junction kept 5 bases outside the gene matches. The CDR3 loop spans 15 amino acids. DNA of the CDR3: TGTGCCAGCAGTTACCTAGGGACAGGGTCCTATGGCTACACCTTC. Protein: CASSYLGTGSYGYTF.

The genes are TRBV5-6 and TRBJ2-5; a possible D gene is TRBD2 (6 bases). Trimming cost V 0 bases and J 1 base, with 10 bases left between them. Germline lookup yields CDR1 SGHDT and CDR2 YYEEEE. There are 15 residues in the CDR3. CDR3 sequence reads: CASSLAGGPQETQYF. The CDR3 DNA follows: TGTGCCAGCAGCTTGGCCGGGGGACCCCAAGAGACCCAGTACTTC.

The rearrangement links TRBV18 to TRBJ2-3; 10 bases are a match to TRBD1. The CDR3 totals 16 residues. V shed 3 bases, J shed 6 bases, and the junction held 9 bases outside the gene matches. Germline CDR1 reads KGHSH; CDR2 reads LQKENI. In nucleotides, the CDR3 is TGTGCCAGCTCACCTACCGGGACAGGGGCGAGGGATACGCAGTATTTT. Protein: CASSPTGTGARDTQYF.

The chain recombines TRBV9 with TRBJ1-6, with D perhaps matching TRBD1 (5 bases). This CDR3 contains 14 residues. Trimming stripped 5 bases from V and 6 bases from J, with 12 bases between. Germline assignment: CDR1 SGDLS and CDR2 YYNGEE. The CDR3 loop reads CASRSDTRNSPLHF. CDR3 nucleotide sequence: TGTGCCAGCAGGTCGGACACTCGTAATTCACCCCTCCACTTT. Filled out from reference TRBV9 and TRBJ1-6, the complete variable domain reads DSGVTQTPKHLITATGQRVTLRCSPRSGDLSVYWYQQSLDQGLQFLIQYYNGEERAKGNILERFSAQQFPDLHSELNLSSLELGDSALYFCASRSDTRNSPLHFGNGTRLTVT.

The CDR3 region has the DNA TGTGCCAGCAGCCCCTTTAGCGGGAGGGCCTACGAGCAGTACTTC. Protein: CASSPFSGRAYEQYF. The genes are TRBV7-2 and TRBJ2-7; 11 nucleotides align to TRBD2. This CDR3 is built from 15 residues. After removal of 5 bases from V and 2 bases from J, the junction contained 5 bases not matched to a gene. Germline-derived CDR1 and CDR2 are SGHTA and FQGNSA.

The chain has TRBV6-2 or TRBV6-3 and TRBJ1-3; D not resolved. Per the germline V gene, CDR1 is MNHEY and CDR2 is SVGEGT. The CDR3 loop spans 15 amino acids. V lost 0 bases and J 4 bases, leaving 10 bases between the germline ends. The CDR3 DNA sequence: TGTGCCAGCAGTTACTCGGGCAGGTCCGGAAACACCATATATTTT. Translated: CASSYSGRSGNTIYF.

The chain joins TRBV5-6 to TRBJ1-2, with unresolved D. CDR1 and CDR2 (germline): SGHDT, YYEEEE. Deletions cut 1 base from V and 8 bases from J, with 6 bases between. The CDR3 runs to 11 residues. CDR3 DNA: TGTGCCAGCAGCTTGAGTCGGGGCTACACCTTC. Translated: CASSLSRGYTF.

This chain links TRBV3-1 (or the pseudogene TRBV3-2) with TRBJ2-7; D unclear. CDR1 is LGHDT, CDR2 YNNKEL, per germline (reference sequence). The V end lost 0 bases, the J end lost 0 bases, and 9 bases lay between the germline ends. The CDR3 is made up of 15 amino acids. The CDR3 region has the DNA TGTGCCAGCAGCCAAGATTTATTGAGCTCCTACGAGCAGTACTTC. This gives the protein CASSQDLLSSYEQYF.

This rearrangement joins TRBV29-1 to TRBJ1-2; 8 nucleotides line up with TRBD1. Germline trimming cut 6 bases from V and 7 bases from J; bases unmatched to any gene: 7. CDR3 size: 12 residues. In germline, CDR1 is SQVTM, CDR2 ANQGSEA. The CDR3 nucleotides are TGCAGCGTCTTACAGGGGGGAAGTGGCTACACCTTC. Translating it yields CSVLQGGSGYTF.

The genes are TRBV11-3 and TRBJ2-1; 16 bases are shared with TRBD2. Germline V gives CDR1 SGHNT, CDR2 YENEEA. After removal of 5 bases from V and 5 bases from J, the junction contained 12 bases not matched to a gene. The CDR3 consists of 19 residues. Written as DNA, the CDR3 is TGTGCCAGCAGCCCCGGGACTAGCGGGAGGGAAGGAAGAAACAATGAGCAGTTCTTC. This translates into CASSPGTSGREGRNNEQFF.

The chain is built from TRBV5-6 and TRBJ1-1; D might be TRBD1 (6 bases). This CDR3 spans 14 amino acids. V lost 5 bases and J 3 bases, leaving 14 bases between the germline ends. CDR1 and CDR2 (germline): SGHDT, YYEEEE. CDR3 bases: TGTGCCAGCAGTCGGGGGGCACGGGACACTGAAGCTTTCTTT. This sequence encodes CASSRGARDTEAFF.

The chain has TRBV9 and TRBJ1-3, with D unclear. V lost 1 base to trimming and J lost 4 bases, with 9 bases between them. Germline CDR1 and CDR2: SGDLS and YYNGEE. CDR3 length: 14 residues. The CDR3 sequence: CASSVREPGNTIYF. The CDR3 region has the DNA TGTGCCAGCAGCGTAAGGGAGCCCGGAAACACCATATATTTT.

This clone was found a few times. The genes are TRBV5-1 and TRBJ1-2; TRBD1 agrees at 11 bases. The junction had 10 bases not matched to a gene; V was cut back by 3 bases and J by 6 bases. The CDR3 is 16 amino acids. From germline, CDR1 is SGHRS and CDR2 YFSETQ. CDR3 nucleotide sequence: TGCGCCAGCAGCTCTCGAGGACAGGGGGCTTCGGATGGCTACACCTTC. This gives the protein CASSSRGQGASDGYTF.

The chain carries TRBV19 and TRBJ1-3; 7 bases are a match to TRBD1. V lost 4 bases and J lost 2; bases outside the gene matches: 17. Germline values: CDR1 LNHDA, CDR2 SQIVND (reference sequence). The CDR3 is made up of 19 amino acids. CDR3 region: CASSTRYNDREEAGNTIYF. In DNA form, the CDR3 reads TGTGCCAGTAGTACCCGGTACAATGACAGGGAGGAAGCTGGAAACACCATATATTTT.

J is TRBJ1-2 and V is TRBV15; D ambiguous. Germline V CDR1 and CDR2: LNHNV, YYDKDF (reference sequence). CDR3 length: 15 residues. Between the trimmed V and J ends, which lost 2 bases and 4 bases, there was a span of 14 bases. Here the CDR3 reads CATSRNNMEGYGYTF. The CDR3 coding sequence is TGTGCCACCAGCAGAAACAACATGGAGGGCTATGGCTACACCTTC. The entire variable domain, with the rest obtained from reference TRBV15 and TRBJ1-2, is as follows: DAMVIQNPRYQVTQFGKPVTLSCSQTLNHNVMYWYQQKSSQAPKLLFHYYDKDFNNEADTPDNFQSRRPNTSFCFLDIRSPGLGDTAMYLCATSRNNMEGYGYTFGSGTRLTVV.

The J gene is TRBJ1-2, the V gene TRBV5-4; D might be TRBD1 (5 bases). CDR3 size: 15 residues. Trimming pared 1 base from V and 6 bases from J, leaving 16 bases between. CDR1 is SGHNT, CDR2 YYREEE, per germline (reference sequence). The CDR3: CASSLRTWGRDGYTF. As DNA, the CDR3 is TGTGCCAGCAGCTTGCGCACCTGGGGGAGGGATGGCTACACCTTC.

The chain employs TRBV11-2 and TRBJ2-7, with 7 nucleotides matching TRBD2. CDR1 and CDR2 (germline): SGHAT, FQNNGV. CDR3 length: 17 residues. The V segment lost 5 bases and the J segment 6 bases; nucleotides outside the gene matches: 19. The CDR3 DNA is TGTGCCAGCAGCCCATTCGGTTCGCAGCGGGGCCGTCTCGAGCAGTACTTC. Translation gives CASSPFGSQRGRLEQYF. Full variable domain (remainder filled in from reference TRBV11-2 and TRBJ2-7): EAGVAQSPRYKIIEKRQSVAFWCNPISGHATLYWYQQILGQGPKLLIQFQNNGVVDDSQLPKDRFSAERLKGVDSTLKIQPAKLEDSAVYLCASSPFGSQRGRLEQYFGPGTRLTVT.

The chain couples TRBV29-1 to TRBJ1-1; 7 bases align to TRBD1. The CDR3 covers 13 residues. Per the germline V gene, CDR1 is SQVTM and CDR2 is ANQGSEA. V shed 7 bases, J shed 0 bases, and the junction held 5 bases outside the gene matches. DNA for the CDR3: TGCAGCGCCAAACAGGGGATGAACACTGAAGCTTTCTTT. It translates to CSAKQGMNTEAFF.